This passage covers 4 T cell receptor beta chains from one sample sequenced in a study of spatial heterogeneity in lung cancer. Findings and caveats of the study: Tumor mutation counts were tracked by expanded intratumoral alpha and beta TCR counts.

These receptors have no known antigen. Each CDR3 protein gets one entry after TCRdb re-called the 5' RACE reads with MiXCR. The sample holds some 6,000 distinct CDR3 sequences; about 16% are singletons and the top ten take around 9.3%. Time point described: sample taken at primary tumor resection. Specimen: lung tumor tissue, collected at surgery. Receptors originate from a male donor with early-stage non-small cell lung cancer.

This clonotype was counted at least ten times. This beta chain is an off-target read within a library intended for alpha chains, so its frequency means little. The chain uses TRBV9 and TRBJ2-2, with 7 bases identical to TRBD1. The CDR3 totals 15 residues. The J segment lost 4 bases and the V segment lost 4 bases, leaving 7 bases of the junction unmatched. Germline lookup yields CDR1 SGDLS and CDR2 YYNGEE. CDR3 DNA sequence: TGTGCCAGCAGCCCCGGACAGGCGACCACCGGGGAGCTGTTTTTT. It encodes CASSPGQATTGELFF.

Comment on this clonotype: The library was built for alpha chains, so this beta chain is an off-target read and its size means little. The chain uses TRBV10-3 and TRBJ2-1, with 7 positions matching TRBD1. With 5 bases clipped from V and 8 bases from J, the junction kept 6 bases outside the gene matches. The CDR3 spans 13 residues. CDR1 is ENHRY and CDR2 is SYGVKD in the germline V gene. The DNA for the CDR3 is TGTGCCATCAGTAATCTCGACAGGGATGAGCAGTTCTTC. Translating it yields CAISNLDRDEQFF.

This clonotype is judged medium-sized (0.01 to 0.1%). The library was prepared for alpha chains; this beta chain is a stray read, so its frequency means little. This sequence joins TRBV2 and TRBJ2-3; D gene unclear. Germline CDR1 reads SNHLY; CDR2 reads FYNNEI. Trimming left V 2 bases short and J 6 bases short, with 15 bases between. This CDR3 contains 15 residues. The CDR3 DNA reads TGTGCCAGCAGTGAAAGCGTAGGTCCTGGTGATACGCAGTATTTT. It translates to CASSESVGPGDTQYF.

This clonotype is medium-sized. Since it is a stray read in a library aimed at alpha chains, this beta chain has a size that is not meaningful. The chain combines TRBV12-3 or TRBV12-4 with TRBJ2-7, with D uncertain. The CDR3 consists of 12 residues. Trimming removed 8 bases at V and 5 bases at J, with 13 bases between. This CDR3 is CASASRTHEQYF. CDR3 bases: TGTGCCAGCGCCTCTAGAACCCACGAGCAGTACTTC.